These 27 T cell receptor beta chains share one sample of origin, sequenced in a study of early T cells in non-severe SARS-CoV-2 infection. Each CDR3 protein is one row after TCRdb ran MiXCR on the 5' RACE reads. The sample includes roughly 93,000 distinct CDR3 sequences, roughly 14% seen only once; the top ten take less than 0.6%. Material: whole blood. The receptors here all came from an adult who was a healthcare worker with PCR-confirmed SARS-CoV-2 infection or an uninfected control (not recorded which).

This clonotype appeared many times. The chain carries TRBV2 and TRBJ2-7; D is perhaps TRBD1 (6 bases). The CDR3 consists of 13 residues. Trimming took 6 bases from V and 9 from J, leaving 18 bases between them. Germline CDR1 SNHLY, CDR2 FYNNEI. In nucleotides, the CDR3 is TGTGCCAGCAGAGAGATGGACAGTCCGAGGCAGTACGTC. Translated, it gives CASREMDSPRQYV.

This clonotype appeared a few times. The chain recombines TRBV6-2 or TRBV6-3 with TRBJ2-3, with 8 bases lining up with TRBD1. V dropped 2 bases and J dropped 0; count of bases not matched to a gene: 7. Germline values: CDR1 MNHEY, CDR2 SVGEGT. This CDR3 has 17 amino acids. CDR3 in amino acids: CASSYPDRGESTDTQYF. The CDR3 bases are TGTGCCAGCAGTTACCCAGACAGGGGAGAGAGCACAGATACGCAGTATTTT.

The table lists this clonotype with many counts. V is TRBV6-2 or TRBV6-3 and J is TRBJ2-5, with a weak D call TRBD1 (5 bases). V lost 2 bases and J 3 bases, leaving 7 bases between the germline ends. Germline assignment: CDR1 MNHEY and CDR2 SVGEGT. The CDR3 runs 13 residues. CDR3 residues: CASSYGREETQYF. DNA of the CDR3: TGTGCCAGCAGTTACGGCAGGGAAGAGACCCAGTACTTC.

This clonotype was seen only a few times. The chain recombines TRBV11-1 with TRBJ1-1; D is uncertain. The V end was cut by 3 bases, the J end by 8 bases, with 7 bases between. The germline gives CDR1 SGHAT, CDR2 FQDESV (reference sequence). CDR3 size: 11 residues. CDR3 nucleotides: TGTGCCAGCAGCTTCAAGCAGGAAGCTTTCTTT. Amino acids: CASSFKQEAFF.

The gene calls are TRBV19 and TRBJ2-5; 8 bases are shared with TRBD1. There are 19 residues in the CDR3. Germline-derived CDR1 and CDR2 are LNHDA and SQIVND (reference sequence). The trim removed 1 base at V and 5 bases at J, leaving 18 bases unmatched. CDR3 sequence reads: CASSIGLSGRGRALETQYF. As DNA, the CDR3 is TGTGCCAGTAGTATAGGTCTGTCGGGCAGGGGGCGTGCATTGGAGACCCAGTACTTC.

The gene calls are TRBV5-5 and TRBJ2-5; a weak D match, TRBD2 (6 bases). V was pared by 1 base and J by 5 bases, with 18 bases between. The CDR3 runs 16 residues. Germline V gene sequence: CDR1 SGHKS, CDR2 YYEKEE (reference sequence). The CDR3 bases are TGTGCCAGCAGCTTGATGGGCACCCACCGGGGGGAGACCCAGTACTTC. It translates to CASSLMGTHRGETQYF. The full variable domain, in which reference TRBV5-5 and TRBJ2-5 provide the parts outside the CDR3, is DAGVTQSPTHLIKTRGQQVTLRCSPISGHKSVSWYQQVLGQGPQFIFQYYEKEERGRGNFPDRFSARQFPNYSSELNVNALLLGDSALYLCASSLMGTHRGETQYFGPGTRLLVL.

This clonotype was picked up a small number of times. J is TRBJ2-1 and V is TRBV3-1; D gene ambiguous. This CDR3 is 12 amino acids long. V was pared by 4 bases and J by 8 bases, with 9 bases between. Germline CDR1 reads LGHDT; CDR2 reads YNNKEL (reference sequence). This CDR3 is CASSRGWDEQFF. The DNA for the CDR3 is TGTGCCAGCAGCCGTGGGTGGGATGAGCAGTTCTTC.

This clonotype was found a few times. The rearrangement uses TRBV7-2 and TRBJ1-2, with a weak D call TRBD1 (5 bases). Per germline, CDR1 SGHTA and CDR2 FQGNSA. Trimming removed 5 bases from V and 3 bases from J, with 13 bases in between. The CDR3 extends over 14 amino acids. DNA for the CDR3: TGTGCCAGCAGCCCCGCGGGGGTTGACTATGGCTACACCTTC. This codes for CASSPAGVDYGYTF. Filled out from reference TRBV7-2 and TRBJ1-2, the complete variable domain reads GAGVSQSPSNKVTEKGKDVELRCDPISGHTALYWYRQSLGQGLEFLIYFQGNSAPDKSGLPSDRFSAERTGGSVSTLTIQRTQQEDSAVYLCASSPAGVDYGYTFGSGTRLTVV.

The V gene is TRBV5-4, the J gene TRBJ1-1; 7 bases fit TRBD1. The V and J ends lost 4 bases and 6 bases, in that order; junction bases with no gene match: 9. Germline V CDR1 and CDR2: SGHNT, YYREEE (reference sequence). The CDR3 length is 14 residues. The CDR3 is CASSRQGSGAEAFF. As DNA, the CDR3 is TGTGCCAGCAGCCGACAGGGCTCGGGGGCTGAAGCTTTCTTT. Using reference TRBV5-4 and TRBJ1-1 for the parts outside the CDR3, the full variable domain is ETGVTQSPTHLIKTRGQQVTLRCSSQSGHNTVSWYQQALGQGPQFIFQYYREEENGRGNFPPRFSGLQFPNYSSELNVNALELDDSALYLCASSRQGSGAEAFFGQGTRLTVV.

This clonotype was seen many times. The rearrangement uses TRBV29-1 and TRBJ2-2; D is unclear. The CDR3 is made up of 12 amino acids. V was pared by 7 bases and J by 3 bases, with 9 bases between. Looked up from germline, CDR1 is SQVTM and CDR2 is ANQGSEA. DNA for the CDR3: TGCAGCGCGACCCGGGACACCGGGGAGCTGTTTTTT. It encodes CSATRDTGELFF.

The chain combines TRBV29-1 with TRBJ2-3, with 7 bases lining up with TRBD2. CDR3 length: 13 amino acids. Unmatched junction bases numbered 6, after V lost 6 bases and J lost 3 bases. The germline V gene encodes CDR1 SQVTM and CDR2 ANQGSEA. As DNA, the CDR3 is TGCAGCGTCTCAACGCGGGGGACAGATACGCAGTATTTT. Translation gives CSVSTRGTDTQYF.

This chain uses TRBV12-3 or TRBV12-4 with TRBJ1-2; D unclear. V was pared by 4 bases and J by 8 bases, with 14 bases between. CDR3 length equals 13 residues. CDR3 nucleotides: TGTGCCAGCAGTTCCTGGTCACCTCAGGGCTACACCTTC. Its protein is CASSSWSPQGYTF.

V gene TRBV7-2 combines with J gene TRBJ1-2; the D is unclear. Germline CDR1 and CDR2: SGHTA and FQGNSA. The germline V and J ends were trimmed by 1 base and 4 bases, with 28 bases remaining between them. This CDR3 comprises 20 residues. CDR3 coding DNA: TGTGCCAGCAGCTTAGGTTTCTTGGCGCAGGTGGAGGCGGGATTCTATGGCTACACCTTC. Its translation: CASSLGFLAQVEAGFYGYTF.

The rearrangement uses TRBV25-1 and TRBJ1-6, with D uncertain. The germline V and J ends were trimmed by 7 bases and 7 bases, with 11 bases remaining between them. Per germline, CDR1 MGHDK and CDR2 SYGVNS. The CDR3 is 13 residues long. The CDR3 sequence: CASTKGPNSPLHF. DNA for the CDR3: TGTGCCAGCACTAAAGGGCCAAATTCACCCCTCCACTTT.

The chain has TRBV7-3 and TRBJ2-6, with unresolved D. The CDR3 is 14 amino acids. The germline V gene encodes CDR1 SGHTA and CDR2 FQGTGA. The V end lost 5 bases, the J end lost 1 base, and 6 bases lay between the germline ends. The CDR3 region has the DNA TGTGCCAGCAGCCCACAATCTGGGGCCAACGTCCTGACTTTC. Its translation is CASSPQSGANVLTF.

This clonotype was seen many times. This chain joins TRBV6-1 and TRBJ2-5; 8 bases are shared with TRBD1. This CDR3 comprises 14 residues. CDR1 MNHNS and CDR2 SASEGT come from the germline V gene. The trim removed 8 bases at V and 5 bases at J, leaving 10 bases unmatched. The CDR3, as DNA: TGTGCCAGCCCCGGACAGGGAGGTCTGGAGACCCAGTACTTC. The encoded protein is CASPGQGGLETQYF.

This clonotype was detected only a few times. The chain has TRBV9 and TRBJ1-2; 9 nucleotides agree with TRBD1. The CDR3 runs 14 residues. The V gene end was trimmed by 3 bases and the J gene end by 4 bases; junction bases not matched to a gene: 4. Germline CDR1 is SGDLS and CDR2 is YYNGEE. The CDR3 protein is CASSAGQGIYGYTF. The DNA of the CDR3 is TGTGCCAGCAGCGCAGGACAGGGGATCTATGGCTACACCTTC.

This clonotype was counted at least ten times. V usage is TRBV10-3 and J usage is TRBJ1-6, with D possibly TRBD1 on 5 matching bases. From germline, CDR1 is ENHRY and CDR2 SYGVKD. Trimming took 2 bases from V and 0 from J, leaving 8 bases between them. This CDR3 spans 16 amino acids. The CDR3 sequence: CAISEGGSSYNSPLHF. DNA for the CDR3: TGTGCCATCAGTGAGGGGGGGAGCTCCTATAATTCACCCCTCCACTTT.

This clonotype was observed a handful of times. This sequence joins TRBV20-1 and TRBJ2-5, with TRBD1 as a possible D gene (5 bases). The V gene lost 4 bases and the J gene lost 5 bases, with 20 bases spanning the gap. CDR3 size: 15 residues. Germline V gene sequence: CDR1 DFQATT, CDR2 SNEGSKA (reference sequence). The CDR3 nucleotides read TGCAGTGCTATGGGGCAGGGCCGGGTTTCTGAGACCCAGTACTTC. It translates to CSAMGQGRVSETQYF.

This clonotype was detected ten times or more. The chain has TRBV6-1 and TRBJ2-5; D might be TRBD1 or TRBD2, each matching 5 bases. The CDR3 is 13 residues long. From germline, CDR1 is MNHNS and CDR2 SASEGT. Trimming removed 5 bases from V and 5 bases from J, with 12 bases in between. CDR3 amino acids: CASSKRRGETQYF. CDR3 sequence (DNA): TGTGCCAGCAGTAAGAGACGGGGCGAGACCCAGTACTTC.

This clonotype was counted a few times. CDR3 protein: CASSLTGTGGEQYV. The CDR3 region has the DNA TGTGCCAGCAGCCTGACCGGAACAGGGGGCGAGCAGTACGTC. The rearrangement joins TRBV9 to TRBJ2-7, with TRBD1 matching over 8 bases. This CDR3 is built from 14 residues. Trimming removed 4 bases from V and 6 bases from J; junction bases left unmatched: 9. Germline values: CDR1 SGDLS, CDR2 YYNGEE.

Ten or more counts support this clonotype. CDR3 sequence reads: CASSYAPDRGANEKLFF. The CDR3 DNA sequence: TGTGCCAGCAGTTACGCCCCCGATAGGGGAGCTAATGAAAAACTGTTTTTT. The chain has TRBV6-5 and TRBJ1-4, with D possibly matching TRBD1 (5 bases). V dropped 2 bases and J dropped 3 bases, with 16 bases sitting between them. Germline-derived CDR1 and CDR2 are MNHEY and SVGAGI. The CDR3 is made up of 17 amino acids.

The rearrangement links TRBV5-1 to TRBJ2-1; D is unclear. Trimming cost V 4 bases and J 7 bases, with 18 bases left between them. Germline V gives CDR1 SGHRS, CDR2 YFSETQ. This CDR3 contains 15 residues. CDR3 DNA sequence: TGCGCCAGCAGCGTTAGGGATATGGCTGGGAATGAGCAGTTCTTC. This gives the protein CASSVRDMAGNEQFF. Combining the CDR3 with reference TRBV5-1 and TRBJ2-1 gives the whole variable domain KAGVTQTPRYLIKTRGQQVTLSCSPISGHRSVSWYQQTPGQGLQFLFEYFSETQRNKGNFPGRFSGRQFSNSRSEMNVSTLELGDSALYLCASSVRDMAGNEQFFGPGTRLTVL.

The V gene is TRBV11-2, the J gene TRBJ2-1, with D maybe TRBD1 (5 bases). The CDR3 totals 13 residues. The V end lost 0 bases, the J end lost 8 bases, and 8 bases lay between the germline ends. Germline lookup yields CDR1 SGHAT and CDR2 FQNNGV. The CDR3 region is CASSLDREDEQFF. The CDR3 coding sequence is TGTGCCAGCAGCTTAGACAGGGAAGATGAGCAGTTCTTC.

In this sample, this clonotype turned up a few times. The V and J genes are TRBV20-1 and TRBJ2-5; no firm D call. CDR1 and CDR2 (germline): DFQATT, SNEGSKA (reference sequence). The CDR3 is made up of 13 amino acids. Trimming cost V 4 bases and J 2 bases, with 11 bases left between them. For the CDR3, the DNA is TGCAGTGCTACGATGCGTTTTCAAGAGACCCAGTACTTC. The encoded protein is CSATMRFQETQYF.

The V and J genes are TRBV7-3 and TRBJ2-6, with 9 positions matching TRBD1. The CDR3 is 18 amino acids. The trim removed 5 bases at V and 1 base at J, leaving 9 bases unmatched. In germline, CDR1 is SGHTA, CDR2 FQGTGA. The CDR3 nucleotides read TGTGCCAGCAGCCCCCAGGGACAGGGTACGTCTGGGGCCAACGTCCTGACTTTC. Amino acids: CASSPQGQGTSGANVLTF.

Only a few counts were recorded for this clonotype. The chain has TRBV2 and TRBJ2-5; D possibly corresponds to TRBD2 (5 bases). CDR3 length: 12 amino acids. Germline V gives CDR1 SNHLY, CDR2 FYNNEI. V was pared by 8 bases and J by 2 bases, with 9 bases between. The CDR3: CASGLRQETQYF. The CDR3 DNA reads as TGTGCCAGCGGACTGCGACAAGAGACCCAGTACTTC.